The 8 T cell receptor beta chains below come from one sample, sequenced in a study of T cells in Graves' hyperthyroidism and ophthalmopathy. Regions amplified from RNA transcripts were the TCR beta CDR3 regions. The HTBI primer set served for first-round RT-PCR of the TCR CDR3. TCRdb fed the multiplex PCR reads into MiXCR, producing one record per CDR3 protein. The sample has 600,000 to 650,000 distinct CDR3 sequences; around 21% are singletons. What was sequenced was blood. The source is a young man with Graves' ophthalmopathy.

There are many counts of this clonotype. V and J are TRBV7-9 and TRBJ2-5, with D uncertain. The CDR3 has 16 amino acids. Germline V gene data show CDR1 as SEHNR and CDR2 as FQNEAQ (reference sequence). The V and J ends lost 3 bases and 5 bases respectively, with 19 bases between them. The CDR3 sequence: CASSLFASGVSETQYF. The CDR3 DNA reads as TGTGCCAGCAGCTTGTTCGCTAGTGGGGTTTCCGAGACCCAGTACTTC.

A note on this clonotype: This may come from a read error, since a much larger clone is one base off. The chain couples TRBV28 to TRBJ1-6; the match to TRBD1 covers 10 bases. CDR3 length: 16 amino acids. In germline, CDR1 is MDHEN, CDR2 SYDVKM. V shed 5 bases, J shed 6 bases, and the junction held 7 bases outside the gene matches. Here the CDR3 reads CASSPVTGGPNSPLHF. The CDR3 nucleotides read TGTGCCAGCAGTCCCGTGACAGGGGGCCCTAATTCACCCCTCCACTTT. Based on the CDR3 plus reference TRBV28 and TRBJ1-6, the full variable domain is DVKVTQSSRYLVKRTGEKVFLECVQDMDHENMFWYRQDPGLGLRLIYFSYDVKMKEKGDIPEGYSVSREKKERFSLILESASTNQTSMYLCASSPVTGGPNSPLHFGNGTRLTVT.

A few counts support this clonotype. V is TRBV10-3 and J is TRBJ1-1; tentatively, D is TRBD1 (6 bases). The V gene lost 3 bases and the J gene lost 1 base, with 9 bases spanning the gap. Looked up from germline, CDR1 is ENHRY and CDR2 is SYGVKD. The CDR3 is made up of 14 amino acids. The CDR3 is CAISDRGANTEAFF. CDR3 nucleotides: TGTGCCATCAGTGACAGGGGAGCGAACACTGAAGCTTTCTTT.

The rearrangement uses TRBV29-1 and TRBJ2-3; 10 bases align to TRBD1. This CDR3 region has 13 residues. Per the germline V gene, CDR1 is SQVTM and CDR2 is ANQGSEA. V dropped 3 bases and J dropped 5; count of bases not matched to a gene: 2. DNA of the CDR3: TGCAGCGTTGAGGGGACAGGGGTAGATACGCAGTATTTT. Encoded protein: CSVEGTGVDTQYF.

The chain employs TRBV20-1 and TRBJ2-5; D is possibly TRBD2 (5 bases). The V and J ends lost 2 bases and 5 bases respectively, with 15 bases between them. CDR1 is DFQATT and CDR2 is SNEGSKA in the germline V gene (reference sequence). The CDR3 is 14 residues long. In nucleotides, the CDR3 is TGCAGTGCTAGACCGCTAGCCCTTCTGGAGACCCAGTACTTC. Protein product: CSARPLALLETQYF.

This clonotype occurred many times. The chain links TRBV18 to TRBJ2-1; 7 bases align to TRBD2. The germline CDR1 and CDR2 sequences are KGHSH and LQKENI. The CDR3 consists of 14 residues. The V and J ends lost 3 bases and 3 bases, in that order; junction bases with no gene match: 2. This CDR3 is CASSPGTNYNEQFF. The CDR3 DNA sequence: TGTGCCAGCTCACCCGGGACTAACTACAATGAGCAGTTCTTC.

The rearrangement uses TRBV4-3 and TRBJ2-7; no clear D gene. Germline assignment: CDR1 LGHNA and CDR2 YSLEER. The CDR3 runs 15 residues. Trimming pared 6 bases from V and 2 bases from J, leaving 17 bases between. CDR3 loop: CASSREALPTYEQYF. CDR3 coding DNA: TGCGCCAGCAGTCGAGAGGCCCTCCCGACCTACGAGCAGTACTTC.

This clonotype was detected a few times. V gene TRBV7-9 combines with J gene TRBJ2-1; D is unresolved. Germline V gene data show CDR1 as SEHNR and CDR2 as FQNEAQ (reference sequence). Trimming removed 5 bases at V and 8 bases at J, with 13 bases between. The CDR3 runs 13 residues. The CDR3 bases are TGTGCCAGCAGCAAATATTTTTTGGATGAGCAGTTCTTC. Protein product: CASSKYFLDEQFF.